Sequencing of this T cell receptor (beta chain) was carried out in a study of blood T cell repertoires in COVID-19. Study-level background: Spain, Italy and the United States supplied samples that represented acute and convalescent COVID-19.

Germline-derived CDR1 and CDR2 are KGHDR and SFDVKD. CDR3 length: 16 residues. The trim removed 4 bases at V and 0 bases at J, leaving 4 bases unmatched. Original handling: Estimation of nucleated cell counts relied on the amplification of reference gene primers. Method: immunoSEQ multiplex PCR; TCRdb's copy keeps in-frame clones and lacks some. That table supplies the V and J calls and clone size; D and trimming were determined from the DNA. The sample lists about 34,000 clones, approximately 84% occurring once. Source material: peripheral blood. The receptor's source is a man between 65 and 85 years old with COVID-19, enrolled during active disease. The chain joins TRBV24-1 to TRBJ2-1; 8 bases map to TRBD2. CDR3: CATSDTLADSYNEQFF. The CDR3, as DNA: TGTGCCACCAGTGACACACTAGCGGACTCCTACAATGAGCAGTTCTTC.